The rows below give T cell receptor beta chains drawn from one sample of a study of T cells in Graves' hyperthyroidism and ophthalmopathy. TCRdb redid the calling of the multiplex PCR reads with MiXCR, one entry per CDR3 protein. The sample records around 340,000 distinct CDR3 sequences, 17% being singletons. The sequencing input was blood. The source is a woman aged 25 to 39 with Graves' hyperthyroidism that later progressed to Graves' ophthalmopathy. Each CDR3 is given without its conserved first and last residue. D genes are given only for firm matches.

>.|TRBJ1-2|TRBV7-9
ASSLGTRVWSDYGYT
>TRBD1|TRBJ1-2|TRBV11-2
ASSSTGTDYGYT
>TRBD2|TRBJ2-5|TRBV7-2
ASSLTGLAREETQY
>.|TRBJ1-5|TRBV27
ASRPGGASNQPQH
>.|TRBJ2-4|TRBV2
ASSESLLENIQY
>TRBD1|TRBJ1-4|TRBV7-9
ASSLVGQTEKLF
>.|TRBJ2-7|TRBV12-3/TRBV12-4
ASSFRQRAQGEQY
>TRBD1|TRBJ2-5|TRBV7-7
ASSLGTGGQETQY
>TRBD2|TRBJ2-3|TRBV19
ASSMTSGSADTQY
>.|TRBJ2-2|TRBV7-2
ASSPNFLENTGELF
>.|TRBJ1-1|TRBV13
ASSQTGYPSRNTEAF
>.|TRBJ2-3|TRBV5-1
ASSAGSRTDTQY
>.|TRBJ2-1|TRBV2
ASSDRPQTNEQF
>TRBD1|TRBJ1-1|TRBV29-1
SVASTGLNTEAF
>.|TRBJ1-6|TRBV3-1
ASSRGTRASPLH
>.|TRBJ1-5|TRBV15
ATSRDSGTNQPQH
>TRBD1|TRBJ2-1|TRBV2
AMTGDSPLSHNEQF
>TRBD1|TRBJ1-2|TRBV6-1
ASRYIGQDSDGYT
>.|TRBJ2-1|TRBV6-1
ASSGAGAEIYNEQF
>.|TRBJ2-1|TRBV12-3/TRBV12-4
ASNLGGVTRYNEQF
>TRBD2|TRBJ2-5|TRBV11-2
ASSVPSGGWSETQY
>.|TRBJ1-1|TRBV5-1
ASSEQDTGNTEAF
>.|TRBJ2-1|TRBV12-3/TRBV12-4
ASRINNEQF
>.|TRBJ2-7|TRBV7-8
ASSLATGRSYEQY
>.|TRBJ1-3|TRBV4-2
ASSQDKASSGNTIY
>TRBD1|TRBJ1-4|TRBV28
ASRPGTGFNEKLF
>TRBD1|TRBJ2-2|TRBV6-5
ASSYGTGYTGELF
>.|TRBJ1-4|TRBV9
ASSGVRGDEKLF
>TRBD1|TRBJ2-7|TRBV28
ASSPPGQGAPSSYEQY
>TRBD1|TRBJ1-1|TRBV12-3/TRBV12-4
ASSLQGQGTEAF
>TRBD2|TRBJ2-1|TRBV20-1
SARWTSGRINEQF
>.|TRBJ1-2|TRBV5-5
ASSFQQPMGYGYT
>TRBD2|TRBJ2-1|TRBV7-2
ASSLVGTSVNNEQF
>.|TRBJ2-5|TRBV7-8
ASSLSTRGETQY
>TRBD2|TRBJ2-1|TRBV11-3
ASGESGKVYNEQF
>TRBD2|TRBJ2-5|TRBV20-1
SARGLAGTQTQY
>TRBD2|TRBJ2-7|TRBV5-1
ASSPGGLEQY
>.|TRBJ2-2|TRBV7-9
ASIRPNTGELF
>.|TRBJ2-3|TRBV12-3/TRBV12-4
ASSRTSKGNTQY
>TRBD2|TRBJ2-3|TRBV11-2
ASSRGTSGRESDTQY